The source of this T cell receptor (beta chain) is a study of shared clonotypes between healthy human individuals. CD45RO-negative, CCR7-selected cells formed the naive CD8 fraction, which excluded terminally differentiated effector memory CD45RA+ cells. Replicate sorted-subset PCRs were loaded with 150 to 250 ng DNA, 30,000 to 35,000 T cell genomes. TCRdb keeps only in-frame clones here, not all; method: immunoSEQ multiplex PCR. Of about 800,000 clones detected, about 97% appear once; the ten largest clones hold less than 0.3%. Germline V gene sequence: CDR1 SGHRS, CDR2 YFSETQ. V gave up 0 bases and J gave up 8 bases, with 14 bases separating them. The CDR3 covers 14 residues. The table lists this clone with a count of one.

This chain uses TRBV5-1 with TRBJ1-2; perhaps TRBD1 as D (5 bases). The TCR sequence derives from a man aged 25-45 years in good health. The sequenced material came from naive CD8+ T cells sorted from blood. CDR3 in amino acids: CASSLVEGLGGYTF. The DNA for the CDR3 is TGCGCCAGCAGCTTGGTGGAGGGGCTAGGAGGCTACACCTTC.